Listed here is a single T cell receptor beta chain. As originally analysed: It was from reference gene primer amplification that nucleated cell counts were estimated. TCRdb keeps only in-frame clones here, not all; method: immunoSEQ multiplex PCR. Clone size and the V and J calls come from that table; the DNA yielded D and trimming. The sample shows around 190,000 clones, around 85% of them seen only once. V shed 5 bases, J shed 4 bases, and the junction held 8 bases outside the gene matches. The CDR3 contains 16 residues. Germline CDR1 is MNHEY and CDR2 is SMNVEV (reference sequence). This record belongs to a study of blood T cell repertoires in COVID-19. The overall study: From the United States, Italy and Spain came samples of acute and convalescent COVID-19. PBMCs, B-cell-depleted T cells, or T cells were the source of the cDNA or gDNA that made up the material.

Sequenced input: peripheral blood. The sequence derives from a man under 40 with acute or convalescent COVID-19. The chain links TRBV27 to TRBJ1-5, with 10 bases matching TRBD1. Here the CDR3 DNA reads TGTGCCAGCAGTACACCGGGACAGGGGAGGAATCAGCCCCAGCATTTT. This encodes CASSTPGQGRNQPQHF.